The 15 T cell receptor beta chains below come from one sample, sequenced in a study of cytomegalovirus exposure and HLA in healthy donors. PCR was performed using 60 Vbeta and 13 Jbeta primers. Only in-frame clones appear in the TCRdb table, and some are missing; sequencing was by immunoSEQ multiplex PCR. The table lists over 100,000 clones. Source material: PBMCs. The receptor source for this set is a young man in good health and CMV-seronegative.

V gene TRBV27 combines with J gene TRBJ1-3; D remains ambiguous. The CDR3 runs to 15 residues. Per the germline V gene, CDR1 is MNHEY and CDR2 is SMNVEV (reference sequence). Trimming took 2 bases from V and 4 from J, leaving 12 bases between them. CDR3 in amino acids: CASSLTDGVGNTIYF. The DNA for the CDR3 is TGTGCCAGCAGTTTAACAGACGGGGTCGGAAACACCATATATTTT.

The chain carries TRBV13 and TRBJ2-2; maybe TRBD2 (7 bases). Germline assignment: CDR1 PRHDT and CDR2 FYEKMQ (reference sequence). With 8 bases removed from V and 8 bases from J, the gap between germline ends came to 21 bases. This CDR3 has 15 amino acids. The CDR3 region is CASSSRGGVAGELFF. DNA of the CDR3: TGTGCCAGCTCCTCTAGAGGGGGGGTCGCTGGGGAGCTGTTTTTT.

CDR3 residues: CASSADRGGEKLFF. DNA of the CDR3: TGTGCCAGCAGCGCAGACAGGGGTGGAGAAAAACTGTTTTTT. The rearrangement uses TRBV5-6 and TRBJ1-4; 8 positions match TRBD1. This CDR3 comprises 14 residues. Looked up from germline, CDR1 is SGHDT and CDR2 is YYEEEE. The trim removed 4 bases at V and 8 bases at J, leaving 7 bases unmatched.

The CDR3 region has the DNA TGTGCCAGCAGCTTCGACAGGGGGATGGCCAAAAACATTCAGTACTTC. The encoded protein is CASSFDRGMAKNIQYF. The chain combines TRBV7-2 with TRBJ2-4, with TRBD1 matching over 9 bases. The germline V gene encodes CDR1 SGHTA and CDR2 FQGNSA. The CDR3 runs 16 residues. V shed 3 bases and J 1 base; nucleotides not matched to a gene: 4.

The chain links TRBV6-5 to TRBJ1-1; D gene uncertain. The CDR3 spans 13 residues. From germline, CDR1 is MNHEY and CDR2 SVGAGI. Trimming shortened V by 2 bases and J by 4 bases, and 8 bases separated the two germline ends. CDR3 nucleotide sequence: TGTGCCAGCAGTTACGGCGCGGGCACTGAAGCTTTCTTT. Its protein is CASSYGAGTEAFF.

The chain has TRBV5-1 and TRBJ2-2; D call uncertain. The CDR3 spans 13 residues. V was cut by 4 bases and J by 6 bases, with 10 bases left in between. The V gene's germline CDR1 is SGHRS and CDR2 YFSETQ. The CDR3, as DNA: TGCGCCAGCAGCCAACGCCTAGCCGGGGAGCTGTTTTTT. This gives the protein CASSQRLAGELFF. Using reference TRBV5-1 and TRBJ2-2 for the parts outside the CDR3, the full variable domain is KAGVTQTPRYLIKTRGQQVTLSCSPISGHRSVSWYQQTPGQGLQFLFEYFSETQRNKGNFPGRFSGRQFSNSRSEMNVSTLELGDSALYLCASSQRLAGELFFGEGSRLTVL.

The J gene is TRBJ2-7, the V gene TRBV19; D not resolved. The ends were cut back, 3 bases at V and 2 bases at J, with 11 bases in the middle. There are 14 residues in the CDR3. Looked up from germline, CDR1 is LNHDA and CDR2 is SQIVND (reference sequence). The CDR3 reads CASSIGLFTYEQYF. The CDR3 bases are TGTGCCAGTAGTATTGGGCTTTTTACCTACGAGCAGTACTTC.

The V gene is TRBV5-1, the J gene TRBJ2-1; 16 bases are a match to TRBD2. Germline loops: CDR1 SGHRS, CDR2 YFSETQ. Trimming removed 4 bases from V and 8 bases from J; junction bases left unmatched: 6. This CDR3 is 16 amino acids long. The CDR3 DNA reads TGCGCCAGCAGCCCCCAGGGACTAGCGGGGGGGCATGAGCAGTTCTTC. Encoded protein: CASSPQGLAGGHEQFF.

The chain carries TRBV5-1 and TRBJ1-2, with TRBD1 as a possible D gene (5 bases). The CDR3 extends over 15 amino acids. Trimming took 0 bases from V and 3 from J, leaving 12 bases between them. Germline V gene data show CDR1 as SGHRS and CDR2 as YFSETQ. This chain's CDR3 is CASSLVSGRDYGYTF. CDR3 bases: TGCGCCAGCAGCTTGGTCTCAGGGAGGGACTATGGCTACACCTTC.

This chain uses TRBV7-3 with TRBJ1-2; tentatively, D is TRBD1 (6 bases). The germline V and J ends were trimmed by 4 bases and 4 bases, with 10 bases remaining between them. Germline V lookup: CDR1 SGHTA, CDR2 FQGTGA. The CDR3 extends over 13 amino acids. CDR3 nucleotides: TGTGCCAGCAGCTCGTCACAGGGCTATGGCTACACCTTC. It encodes CASSSSQGYGYTF.

This chain links TRBV9 with TRBJ1-1; D remains ambiguous. The CDR3 runs to 12 residues. The germline V gene encodes CDR1 SGDLS and CDR2 YYNGEE. The V end lost 4 bases, the J end lost 4 bases, and 8 bases lay between the germline ends. The CDR3: CASSPGLTEAFF. The CDR3 DNA follows: TGTGCCAGCAGCCCAGGCCTCACTGAAGCTTTCTTT.

The chain is built from TRBV7-9 and TRBJ1-2; 7 bases fit TRBD1. J lost 5 bases, V lost 4 bases, and 1 base had no gene match. This CDR3 spans 12 amino acids. The germline V gene has CDR1 SEHNR and CDR2 FQNEAQ (reference sequence). CDR3 loop: CASSSTGYGYTF. For the CDR3, the DNA is TGTGCCAGCAGCTCGACAGGGTATGGCTACACCTTC. The whole variable domain, remainder taken from reference TRBV7-9 and TRBJ1-2, is DTGVSQNPRHKITKRGQNVTFRCDPISEHNRLYWYRQTLGQGPEFLTYFQNEAQLEKSRLLSDRFSAERPKGSFSTLEIQRTEQGDSAMYLCASSSTGYGYTFGSGTRLTVV.

The chain combines TRBV7-9 with TRBJ2-7, with 9 bases identical to TRBD2. The germline V gene encodes CDR1 SEHNR and CDR2 FQNEAQ (reference sequence). This CDR3 has 16 residues. The J segment lost 5 bases and the V segment lost 1 base, leaving 9 bases of the junction unmatched. The CDR3 protein is CASSLGFASGADEQYF. Written as DNA, the CDR3 is TGTGCCAGCAGCTTAGGCTTCGCTAGCGGGGCGGACGAGCAGTACTTC. The variable domain in full, with the rest retrieved from reference TRBV7-9 and TRBJ2-7, is DTGVSQNPRHKITKRGQNVTFRCDPISEHNRLYWYRQTLGQGPEFLTYFQNEAQLEKSRLLSDRFSAERPKGSFSTLEIQRTEQGDSAMYLCASSLGFASGADEQYFGPGTRLTVT.

The chain carries TRBV29-1 and TRBJ1-1; maybe TRBD1 (6 bases). The CDR3 runs 13 residues. Germline V gives CDR1 SQVTM, CDR2 ANQGSEA. The V and J ends lost 2 bases and 4 bases respectively, with 11 bases between them. The CDR3 region is CSVETRGGTEAFF. The CDR3 DNA follows: TGCAGCGTTGAAACGAGGGGGGGCACTGAAGCTTTCTTT.

The J gene is TRBJ2-1, the V gene TRBV7-2; 10 positions agree with TRBD2. Unmatched junction bases numbered 6, after V lost 5 bases and J lost 5 bases. Looked up from germline, CDR1 is SGHTA and CDR2 is FQGNSA. This CDR3 spans 15 amino acids. The CDR3: CASSPRTSGHNEQFF. CDR3 in DNA: TGTGCCAGCAGCCCACGGACTAGCGGTCACAATGAGCAGTTCTTC.